This T cell receptor (beta chain) was sequenced for a study of cytomegalovirus exposure and HLA in healthy donors. Findings of the study overall: Reportedly, cytomegalovirus status was diagnosed with high sensitivity and specificity.

The assay was immunoSEQ multiplex PCR, and TCRdb's table has in-frame clones only and misses some. This sample has some 180,000 clones; 80% to 85% occur once, and the top ten carry 0.95% to 1.5%. Worth noting for this clone: Its antigen is unidentified.

In germline, CDR1 is SGHNT, CDR2 YYREEE (reference sequence). The CDR3 sequence is 16 residues long. V lost 2 bases, J lost 1 base, and 13 bases lay in between. The TCR was taken from a woman aged 25 to 39 in good health and CMV-seronegative. The gene calls are TRBV5-4 and TRBJ1-3; possible D gene TRBD1, 6 bases. Sequencing was done on a sample of PBMCs. CDR3 DNA sequence: TGTGCCAGCAGCTTACAGGGTATAACATCTGGAAACACCATATATTTT. It translates to CASSLQGITSGNTIYF.